This TCR beta chain appears in the sequencing data of a study of blood T cell repertoires in COVID-19. This clone was detected only once. Sequencing was performed with immunoSEQ multiplex PCR; in TCRdb, only in-frame clones are kept and a portion is missing. The sample has some 81,000 clones, 90% to 95% seen once; the top ten hold less than 5%. The CDR3 is made up of 12 amino acids. Germline V CDR1 and CDR2: KGHSY, FQNENV. The germline V and J ends were trimmed by 1 base and 4 bases, with 5 bases remaining between them. Specimen: peripheral blood. V and J are TRBV16 and TRBJ2-7; D uncertain. The origin of this receptor is a human donor with active COVID-19. The donor label of this sample is uncertain. For the CDR3, the DNA is TGTGCCAGCAGCCAATACGGGTACGAGCAGTACTTC. Protein: CASSQYGYEQYF.